These 2 T cell receptor beta chains came from one sample sequenced in a study of human versus mouse CDR3 diversity and MHC coevolution. Sequencing used immunoSEQ multiplex PCR; TCRdb keeps in-frame clones, though not all of them. In the table there are tens of thousands of clones, about 94% of which are singletons. Sequences were obtained from naive CD4+ T cells from blood. Subset of the sample: CD45RO-negative CD62L-positive naive CD4 T cells. The origin of the receptors is a person between 55 and 69 years old in good health.

The chain is built from TRBV7-3 and TRBJ2-2, with D perhaps matching TRBD2 (6 bases). This CDR3 is 15 amino acids long. With 4 bases removed from V and 5 bases from J, the gap between germline ends came to 14 bases. From germline, CDR1 is SGHTA and CDR2 FQGTGA. DNA of the CDR3: TGTGCCAGCAGCTCCTGGGTTGCGGGAACCGGGGAGCTGTTTTTT. The encoded protein is CASSSWVAGTGELFF.

The chain is built from TRBV21-1 and TRBJ1-5. TRBV21-1 is a documented pseudogene. The CDR3 covers 17 residues. In DNA form, the CDR3 reads TGTGCCAGCAGCAAAGCGGATGAGGGACTTAGCAATCAGCCCCAGCATTTT. Residues: CASSKADEGLSNQPQHF.